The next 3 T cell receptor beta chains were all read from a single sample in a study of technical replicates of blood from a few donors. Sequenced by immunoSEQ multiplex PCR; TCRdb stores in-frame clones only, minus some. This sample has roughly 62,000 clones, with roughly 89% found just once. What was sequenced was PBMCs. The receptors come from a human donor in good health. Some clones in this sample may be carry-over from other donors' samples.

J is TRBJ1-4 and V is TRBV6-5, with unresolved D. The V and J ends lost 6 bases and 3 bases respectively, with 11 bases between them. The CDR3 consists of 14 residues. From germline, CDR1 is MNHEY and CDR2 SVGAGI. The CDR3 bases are TGTGCCAGCAGGACGAGGAGAGCTAATGAAAAACTGTTTTTT. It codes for CASRTRRANEKLFF.

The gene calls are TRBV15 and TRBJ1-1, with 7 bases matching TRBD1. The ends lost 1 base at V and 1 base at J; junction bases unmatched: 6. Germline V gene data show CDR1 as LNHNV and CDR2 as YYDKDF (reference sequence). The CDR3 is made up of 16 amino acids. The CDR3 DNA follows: TGTGCCACCAGCAGAGTGCTGACAGGGTCGAACACTGAAGCTTTCTTT. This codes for CATSRVLTGSNTEAFF.

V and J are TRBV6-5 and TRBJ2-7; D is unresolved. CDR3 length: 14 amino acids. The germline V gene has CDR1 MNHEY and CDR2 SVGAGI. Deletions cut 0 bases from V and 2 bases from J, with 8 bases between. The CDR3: CASSYSRSAYEQYF. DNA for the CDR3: TGTGCCAGCAGTTACTCCAGGTCTGCCTACGAGCAGTACTTC.